This TCR beta chain was profiled in a study of T cell responses to AZD1222 COVID-19 vaccine. Study background: Recipients boosted at about 4 weeks or about 12 weeks are pooled.

Findings of the study overall: In a largely white British group with more females than males, clonal diversity was possibly underestimated. Repertoires in all cases were sampled only once the peak T cell response had passed.

Assay: immunoSEQ multiplex PCR; the TCRdb copy retains only in-frame clones and omits some. The sample yields around 100,000 clones, over 90% seen once. The CDR3 loop spans 13 amino acids. The V and J ends lost 7 bases and 7 bases, in that order; junction bases with no gene match: 9. Germline-derived CDR1 and CDR2 are MNHEY and SVGAGI. In the case of this clone: Its antigen is not known.

The rearrangement uses TRBV6-5 and TRBJ1-2, with TRBD1 identical over 7 bases. The sample here was peripheral blood, taken on day 0 of AZD1222 vaccination. The receptor was isolated from an adult in good health. For the CDR3, the DNA is TGTGCCAGCACCCCAGGAGGGGGCAGTGGCTACACCTTC. Translating gives CASTPGGGSGYTF.